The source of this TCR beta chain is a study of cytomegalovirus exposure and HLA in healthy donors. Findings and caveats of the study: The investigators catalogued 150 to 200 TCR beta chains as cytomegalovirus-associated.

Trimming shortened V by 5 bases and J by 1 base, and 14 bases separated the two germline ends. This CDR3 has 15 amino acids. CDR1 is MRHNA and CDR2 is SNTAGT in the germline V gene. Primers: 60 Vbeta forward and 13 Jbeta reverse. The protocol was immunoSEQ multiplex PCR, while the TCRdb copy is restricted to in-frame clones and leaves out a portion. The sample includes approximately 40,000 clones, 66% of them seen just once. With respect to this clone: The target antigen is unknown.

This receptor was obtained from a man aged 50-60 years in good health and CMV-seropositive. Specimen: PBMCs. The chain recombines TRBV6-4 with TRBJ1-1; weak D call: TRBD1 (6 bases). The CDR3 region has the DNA TGTGCCAGCAGTCCCTTAATGGGACAGAACACTGAAGCTTTCTTT. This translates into CASSPLMGQNTEAFF.